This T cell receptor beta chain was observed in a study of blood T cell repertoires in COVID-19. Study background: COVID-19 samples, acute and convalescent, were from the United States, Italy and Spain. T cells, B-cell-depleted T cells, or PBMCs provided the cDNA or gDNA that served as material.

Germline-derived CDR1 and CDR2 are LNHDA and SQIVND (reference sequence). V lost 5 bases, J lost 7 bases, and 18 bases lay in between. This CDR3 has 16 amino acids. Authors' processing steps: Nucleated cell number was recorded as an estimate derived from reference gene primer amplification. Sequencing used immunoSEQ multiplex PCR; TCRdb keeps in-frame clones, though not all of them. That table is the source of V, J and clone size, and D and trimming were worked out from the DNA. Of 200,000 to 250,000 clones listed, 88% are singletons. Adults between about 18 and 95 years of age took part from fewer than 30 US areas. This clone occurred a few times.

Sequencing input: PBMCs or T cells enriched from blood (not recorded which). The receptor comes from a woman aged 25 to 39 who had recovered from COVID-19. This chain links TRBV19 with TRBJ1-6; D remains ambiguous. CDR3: CASSAYSDGGNSPLHF. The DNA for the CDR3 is TGTGCCAGTAGTGCCTACAGCGATGGAGGGAATTCACCCCTCCACTTT.